One sample yielded the 2 T cell receptor beta chains listed below, sequenced in a study of blood T cell repertoires in COVID-19. Profiled with immunoSEQ multiplex PCR; TCRdb holds only in-frame clones, not every one. The repertoire holds around 110,000 clones, 76% seen once, with roughly 6.2% in the top ten. The sample consisted of peripheral blood. These receptors came from an elderly man with COVID-19, enrolled during active disease.

This chain connects TRBV30 to TRBJ1-1, with a possible D match to TRBD1 (5 bases). Germline V gene sequence: CDR1 GTSNPN, CDR2 SVGIG (reference sequence). The CDR3 loop spans 13 amino acids. Trimming removed 1 base from V and 0 bases from J, with 6 bases in between. CDR3 sequence reads: CAWSGQMNTEAFF. CDR3 DNA: TGTGCCTGGAGTGGACAGATGAACACTGAAGCTTTCTTT.

This clone was seen a single time. The chain recombines TRBV15 with TRBJ2-1; 8 positions match TRBD2. The V segment lost 2 bases and the J segment 5 bases; nucleotides outside the gene matches: 5. CDR3 length equals 15 residues. Germline-derived CDR1 and CDR2 are LNHNV and YYDKDF (reference sequence). CDR3 in amino acids: CATSRTKLADNEQFF. The CDR3 DNA reads TGTGCCACCAGCAGAACAAAACTAGCGGACAATGAGCAGTTCTTC.